Below, 8 T cell receptor beta chains from the same sample are listed, as sequenced in a study of cytomegalovirus exposure and HLA in healthy donors. The PCR ran on 60 Vbeta and 13 Jbeta primers. Assay used: immunoSEQ multiplex PCR; TCRdb lists only in-frame clones, some missing. The sample records nearly 200,000 clones, around 79% being singletons. The material sequenced was PBMCs. The receptors here all came from a male donor in good health and CMV-seropositive.

The chain links TRBV10-3 to TRBJ1-1; D might be TRBD1 (5 bases). Looked up from germline, CDR1 is ENHRY and CDR2 is SYGVKD. Between the trimmed V and J ends, which lost 2 bases and 0 bases, there was a span of 10 bases. The CDR3 covers 15 residues. Here the CDR3 DNA reads TGTGCCATCAGTGAGGCCACAGGCATGAACACTGAAGCTTTCTTT. It codes for CAISEATGMNTEAFF.

The chain links TRBV2 to TRBJ2-2; TRBD1 matches at 8 bases. The CDR3 totals 18 residues. Trimming took 0 bases from V and 3 from J; bases not matched to a gene: 9. Germline CDR1 reads SNHLY; CDR2 reads FYNNEI. The CDR3 nucleotides are TGTGCCAGCAGTGAAGCGCTTCCGGCAGGGGGCCACACCGGGGAGCTGTTTTTT. Its translation is CASSEALPAGGHTGELFF.

This clone was detected a few times. This chain connects TRBV5-1 to TRBJ2-7; possibly TRBD2 for D (5 bases). The CDR3 is made up of 14 amino acids. Germline CDR1 reads SGHRS; CDR2 reads YFSETQ. Trimming took off 5 bases at V and 2 bases at J, with 14 bases between the two ends. The DNA of the CDR3 is TGCGCCAGCAGGTCCCTCGGGAAACCCTACGAGCAGTACTTC. Its translation: CASRSLGKPYEQYF.

The chain links TRBV5-4 to TRBJ2-1, with 8 nucleotides matching TRBD2. The CDR3 extends over 16 amino acids. V lost 4 bases and J lost 4; bases outside the gene matches: 10. Germline CDR1 is SGHNT and CDR2 is YYREEE (reference sequence). The CDR3: CASSPRDGRGYNEQFF. CDR3 nucleotide sequence: TGTGCCAGCAGCCCCCGGGACGGGAGGGGGTACAATGAGCAGTTCTTC.

The chain carries TRBV5-1 and TRBJ2-3; 11 bases are shared with TRBD2. The CDR3 has 15 amino acids. Germline V gene sequence: CDR1 SGHRS, CDR2 YFSETQ. The V segment lost 3 bases and the J segment 2 bases; nucleotides outside the gene matches: 2. The CDR3 DNA sequence: TGCGCCAGCAGCTCGGGACTAGCGGACACAGATACGCAGTATTTT. Translated: CASSSGLADTDTQYF.

CDR3 bases: TGTGCCAGCAGGATGACTAGCGTGTACGAGCAGTACTTC. Protein: CASRMTSVYEQYF. V is TRBV28 and J is TRBJ2-7; 8 bases match TRBD2. The CDR3 is 13 amino acids. The germline V gene encodes CDR1 MDHEN and CDR2 SYDVKM. V trimming: 6 bases; J trimming: 4 bases; junction bases outside the gene matches: 5.

This clone was counted between two and nine times. Here the CDR3 DNA reads TGCGCCAGCAGCCAAAAATCGCGGGGACTAGCGGGAGTTCGGTACAATGAGCAGTTCTTC. It encodes CASSQKSRGLAGVRYNEQFF. This chain joins TRBV4-1 and TRBJ2-1, with 14 bases identical to TRBD2. Germline V lookup: CDR1 MGHRA, CDR2 YSYEKL. The V segment lost 2 bases and the J segment 4 bases; nucleotides outside the gene matches: 13. The CDR3 has 20 residues.

This rearrangement joins TRBV6-1 to TRBJ1-1; D may be TRBD1 (6 bases). V lost 2 bases, J lost 10 bases, and 17 bases lay in between. This CDR3 has 14 residues. Germline CDR1 MNHNS, CDR2 SASEGT. The CDR3 loop reads CASSERIGGIGAFF. As DNA, the CDR3 is TGTGCCAGCAGTGAAAGAATAGGGGGAATAGGAGCTTTCTTT.